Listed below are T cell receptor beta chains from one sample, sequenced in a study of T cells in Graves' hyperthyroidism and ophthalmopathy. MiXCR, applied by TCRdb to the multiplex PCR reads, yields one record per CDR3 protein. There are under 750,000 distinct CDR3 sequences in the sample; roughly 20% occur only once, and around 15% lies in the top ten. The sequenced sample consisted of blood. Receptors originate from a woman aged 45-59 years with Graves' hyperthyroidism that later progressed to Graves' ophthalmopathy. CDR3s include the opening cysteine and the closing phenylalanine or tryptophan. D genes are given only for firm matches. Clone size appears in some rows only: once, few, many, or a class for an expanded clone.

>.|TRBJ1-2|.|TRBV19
TGTGCCAGTAGTACGCTTTCGGGGACACAGCGGGTCTACACCTTC
CASSTLSGTQRVYTF
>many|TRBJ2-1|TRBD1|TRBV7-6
TGTGCCAGCAGAAAGGGACAGGGGGCGGACAATGAGCAGTTCTTC
CASRKGQGADNEQFF
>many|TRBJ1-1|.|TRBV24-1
TGTGCCACCAGTAAACCAGGACGGGCCTCATGCGCGTCTGCTGAACGGAACACTGAAGCTTTCTTT
CATSKPGRASCASAERNTEAFF
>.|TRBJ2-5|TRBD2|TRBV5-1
TGCGCCAGCAGCTTGGGACTAGCGGGGGCCGTAGAAGAGACCCAGTACTTC
CASSLGLAGAVEETQYF
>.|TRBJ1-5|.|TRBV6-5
TGTGCCAGCAGTTACTCGCGGTATCAGCCCCAGCATTTT
CASSYSRYQPQHF
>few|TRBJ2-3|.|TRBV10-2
TGCGCCAGCAGTGGGATGAGGTTTGGTGATAGCGACGCAGATACGCAGTATTTT
CASSGMRFGDSDADTQYF
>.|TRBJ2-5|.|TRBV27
TGTGCCAGCAGTTTATGGGGGACACAAGAGACCCAGTACTTC
CASSLWGTQETQYF
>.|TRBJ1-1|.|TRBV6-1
TGTGCCAGCAACGTTAAGGAGCTCAACACTGAAGCTTTCTTT
CASNVKELNTEAFF
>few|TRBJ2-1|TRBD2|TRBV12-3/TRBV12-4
TGTGCCAGCAGCCCGACTAGCGGAACTACCTCCTACAATGAGCAGTTCTTC
CASSPTSGTTSYNEQFF
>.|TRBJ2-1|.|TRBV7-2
TGTGCCAGCAGAAACCGGGGGAATGAGCAGTTCTTC
CASRNRGNEQFF
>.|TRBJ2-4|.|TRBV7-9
TGTGCCAGCAGCCTCTGGCCCCGGGGGGCAGCCAAAAACATTCAGTACTTC
CASSLWPRGAAKNIQYF
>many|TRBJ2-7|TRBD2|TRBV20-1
TGCAGTGCTAGCAATAGCGGGGATGTCGGCGAGCAGTACTTC
CSASNSGDVGEQYF
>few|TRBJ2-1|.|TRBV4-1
TGCGCCAGCAGCCAAGCGGACCTATACAATGAGCAGTTCTTC
CASSQADLYNEQFF
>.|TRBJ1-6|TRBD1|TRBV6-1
TGTGCCAGCAAAACAGCTAGAACAGGGGGCGATAATTCACCCCTCCACTTT
CASKTARTGGDNSPLHF
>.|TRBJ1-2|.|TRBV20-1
TGCAGTGCTAGAGATCAGAGAGTAGGGTATGGCTACACCTTC
CSARDQRVGYGYTF
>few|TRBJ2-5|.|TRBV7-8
TGTGCCAGCAGCTTAGCGGGGCAGAAACAAGAGACCCAGTACTTC
CASSLAGQKQETQYF
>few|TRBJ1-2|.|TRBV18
TGTGCCAGCTCACTTCTCGGTACGGTCCTAATTAACTATGGCTACACCTTC
CASSLLGTVLINYGYTF
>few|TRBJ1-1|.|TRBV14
TGTGCCAGCAGCCAGTCCACATCTGAAGCTTTCTTT
CASSQSTSEAFF
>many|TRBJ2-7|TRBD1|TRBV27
TGTGCCAGCAGTTTATTAGACAGGGCCGCCTACGAGCAGTACTTC
CASSLLDRAAYEQYF
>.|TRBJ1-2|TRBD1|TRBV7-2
TGTGCCAGCAGCTTAGCGGGAGACAGGGGCGCTAACTATGGCTACACCTTC
CASSLAGDRGANYGYTF
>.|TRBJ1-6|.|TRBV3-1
TGTGCCAGCAGCCGGGAGGGGCTGGGTCATTCACCCCTCCACTTT
CASSREGLGHSPLHF
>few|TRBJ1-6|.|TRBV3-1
TGTGCCAGCAGCCAAGGTAACAGGGCTTTCCGACCCTATAATTCACCCCTCCACTTT
CASSQGNRAFRPYNSPLHF
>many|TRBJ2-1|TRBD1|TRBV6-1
TGTGCCAGCAGCGTGAATACCAACAGGGGGCCGGCGGACAATGAGCAGTTCTTC
CASSVNTNRGPADNEQFF
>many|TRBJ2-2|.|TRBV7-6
TGTGCCAGCAGCTTATCAGGCCGAGGGGAGCTGTTTTTT
CASSLSGRGELFF
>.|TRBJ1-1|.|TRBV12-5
TGTGCTAGTGGTACCCCCAACAGGACGGCTTTCTTT
CASGTPNRTAFF
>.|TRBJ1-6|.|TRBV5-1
TGCGCCAGCAGCTCTGGGCATCGCGATAATTCACCCCTCCACTTT
CASSSGHRDNSPLHF
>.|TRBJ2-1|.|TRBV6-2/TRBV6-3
TGTGCCAGCAGTCCAGACTTGACGAGCTCCTACAATGAGCAGTTCTTC
CASSPDLTSSYNEQFF
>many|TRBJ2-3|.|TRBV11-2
TGTGCCAGCGGGGAGGGGGGTGGCACGCAGTATTTT
CASGEGGGTQYF
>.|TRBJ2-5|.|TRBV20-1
TGCAGTGCTAGTCATGGAGAGACCCAGTACTTC
CSASHGETQYF
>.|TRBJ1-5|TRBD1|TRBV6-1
TGTGCCAGCAGTTTGGACAGGGACATCAGAGGGCCCCAGCATTTT
CASSLDRDIRGPQHF
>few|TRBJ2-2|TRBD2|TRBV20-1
TGCAGTGCTAGAGATCAACTAGCGGGGACGAACACCGGGGAGCTGTTTTTT
CSARDQLAGTNTGELFF
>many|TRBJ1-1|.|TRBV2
TGTGCCAGCAGACCAGGGCGCAACACTGAAGCTTTCTTT
CASRPGRNTEAFF
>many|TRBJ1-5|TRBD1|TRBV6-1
TGTGCCAGCAGATCACAGGGGGCTGGCAATCAGCCCCAGCATTTT
CASRSQGAGNQPQHF
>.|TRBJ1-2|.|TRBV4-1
TGCGCCAGCAGCCAAGAGGTCGGGCGAGTATCGTACTATGGCTACACCTTC
CASSQEVGRVSYYGYTF
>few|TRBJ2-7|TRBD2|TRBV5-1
TGCGCCAGCAGCAGACGGACTAGCGGGGGACACTACGAGCAGTACTTC
CASSRRTSGGHYEQYF
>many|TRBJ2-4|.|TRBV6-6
TGTGCCAGCAGTTACTCGAGAGGGGGGGAGAGAAACATTCAGTACTTC
CASSYSRGGERNIQYF
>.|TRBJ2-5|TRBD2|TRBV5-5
TGTGCCAGCAGCCGGATTTATGCGCGGGGGCAAGAGACCCAGTACTTC
CASSRIYARGQETQYF
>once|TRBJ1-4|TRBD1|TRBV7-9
TGTGCCAGCAGCTTGGGACAGGGGGCCCTTAATGAAAAACTGTTTTTT
CASSLGQGALNEKLFF
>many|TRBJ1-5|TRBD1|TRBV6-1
TGTGCCAGCAGAGGGACAGGGTTGGGTGGCAATCAGCCCCAGCATTTT
CASRGTGLGGNQPQHF
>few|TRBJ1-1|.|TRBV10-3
TGTGCCATCTCCCAGGGTTCCAGGGCCACTGAAGCTTTCTTT
CAISQGSRATEAFF
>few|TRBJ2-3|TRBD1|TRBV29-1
TGCAGCGTAAGGGACAGGAGCACAGATACGCAGTATTTT
CSVRDRSTDTQYF
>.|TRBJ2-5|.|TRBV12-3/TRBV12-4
TGTGCCAGCAGCAAACCAAAAGAGACCCAGTACTTC
CASSKPKETQYF
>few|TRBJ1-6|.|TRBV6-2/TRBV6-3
TGTGCCAGCAGTTACGTTCAGGGATACTACTCACCCCTCCACTTT
CASSYVQGYYSPLHF
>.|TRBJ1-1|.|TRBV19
TGTGCCAGTAGTGCACGAAACAAGGGCTCGGCTGAAGCTTTCTTT
CASSARNKGSAEAFF
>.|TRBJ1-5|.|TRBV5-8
TGTGCCAGCAGCTCGACAGTTCAGCCCCAGCATTTT
CASSSTVQPQHF
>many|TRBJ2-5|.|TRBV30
TGTGCCTGGAGTCGAGGCCAAGAGACCCAGTACTTC
CAWSRGQETQYF
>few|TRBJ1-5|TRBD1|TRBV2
TGTGCCAAACCAGGGGGTCCAGATAGCAATCAGCCCCAGCATTTT
CAKPGGPDSNQPQHF
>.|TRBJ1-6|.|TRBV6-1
TGTGCCACTTCAGGGTACGATAATTCACCCCTCCACTTT
CATSGYDNSPLHF
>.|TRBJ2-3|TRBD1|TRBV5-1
TGCGCCAGCAGCCTGGACAGGCCGACCACAGATACGCAGTATTTT
CASSLDRPTTDTQYF
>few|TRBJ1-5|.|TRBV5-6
TGTGCCAGCAGCGTCGGGGGAGGTTCGTCTTCTAGCAATCAGCCCCAGCATTTT
CASSVGGGSSSSNQPQHF
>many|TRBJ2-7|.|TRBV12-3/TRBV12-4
TGTGCCAGCACTCAGGGATCTATGGAGCAGTACTTC
CASTQGSMEQYF
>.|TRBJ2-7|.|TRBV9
TGTGCCAGCAGCGAAGATGGACAGTCCATCGACGAGCAGTACTTC
CASSEDGQSIDEQYF
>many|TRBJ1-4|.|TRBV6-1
TGTGCCAGCAGACCCCACGAGTGGGTATCGAATGAAAAACTGTTTTTT
CASRPHEWVSNEKLFF
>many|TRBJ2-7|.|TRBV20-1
TGCAGTGCTAAGGGGCCGTCGGGGTGGTACGAGCAGTACTTC
CSAKGPSGWYEQYF
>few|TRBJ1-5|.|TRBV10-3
TGTGCCTCTGGGGGGGGTAATAGCAATCAGCCCCAGCATTTT
CASGGGNSNQPQHF
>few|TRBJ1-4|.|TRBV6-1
TGTGCCAGCACGTATGGATCGACTAATGAAAAACTGTTTTTT
CASTYGSTNEKLFF
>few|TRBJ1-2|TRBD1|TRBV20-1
TGCAGTGCTAGAGGGACAGGGCATGGCTACACCTTC
CSARGTGHGYTF
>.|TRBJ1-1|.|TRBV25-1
TGTGCCAGCAGTGTTTCCGGGAGGGGGTTTGGGAACACTGAAGCTTTCTTT
CASSVSGRGFGNTEAFF
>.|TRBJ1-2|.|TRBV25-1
TGTGCCAGCAGTGAATATGACGGGACTGACTATGGCTACACCTTC
CASSEYDGTDYGYTF